This passage covers 17 T cell receptor beta chains from one sample sequenced in a study of cytomegalovirus exposure and HLA in healthy donors. PCR used 60 Vbeta primers and 13 Jbeta primers. Generated by immunoSEQ multiplex PCR, the TCRdb table keeps only in-frame clones and is missing some. The sample yields 100,000 to 150,000 clones, over 75% seen once. The specimen sequenced was PBMCs. The receptor source for this set is a woman aged 40 to 49 in good health and CMV-seropositive.

The genes are TRBV6-5 and TRBJ2-7; D gene uncertain. V lost 7 bases, J lost 2 bases, and 12 bases lay in between. CDR1 and CDR2 (germline): MNHEY, SVGAGI. The CDR3 loop spans 13 amino acids. CDR3 sequence reads: CASTRLIPYEQYF. In nucleotides, the CDR3 is TGTGCCAGCACGCGGCTCATCCCCTACGAGCAGTACTTC.

This clone was counted a single time. This chain's CDR3 is CASSSTGMNTEAFF. CDR3 nucleotide sequence: TGTGCCAGTAGTTCGACAGGGATGAACACTGAAGCTTTCTTT. The gene calls are TRBV19 and TRBJ1-1; 7 bases match TRBD1. Germline trimming cut 5 bases from V and 0 bases from J; bases unmatched to any gene: 3. This CDR3 comprises 14 residues. CDR1 is LNHDA and CDR2 is SQIVND in the germline V gene (reference sequence).

The chain carries TRBV5-4 and TRBJ1-2; tentative D call: TRBD1 (5 bases). The CDR3 is 15 residues long. Trimming took off 3 bases at V and 4 bases at J, with 16 bases between the two ends. CDR1 SGHNT and CDR2 YYREEE come from the germline V gene (reference sequence). The CDR3 coding sequence is TGTGCCAGCAGCTCGGACGGCCAAAGGGGCTATGGCTACACCTTC. Its protein is CASSSDGQRGYGYTF. Full variable domain (outside the CDR3, taken from reference TRBV5-4 and TRBJ1-2): ETGVTQSPTHLIKTRGQQVTLRCSSQSGHNTVSWYQQALGQGPQFIFQYYREEENGRGNFPPRFSGLQFPNYSSELNVNALELDDSALYLCASSSDGQRGYGYTFGSGTRLTVV.

This clone has more than one count but fewer than ten. In nucleotides, the CDR3 is TGTGCCAGTAGCCGGGAGGGCCCCACCGGCACACCCCTCCACTTT. Protein sequence: CASSREGPTGTPLHF. V and J are TRBV19 and TRBJ1-6, with D unresolved. V was clipped by 6 bases and J by 11 bases, with 20 bases between them. CDR3 length: 15 amino acids. The germline V gene has CDR1 LNHDA and CDR2 SQIVND (reference sequence).

The rearrangement uses TRBV6-1 and TRBJ2-5; a possible D gene is TRBD1 (6 bases). The J call may be incorrect, as the DNA end agrees better with TRBJ2-7. This CDR3 spans 13 amino acids. Per germline, CDR1 MNHNS and CDR2 SASEGT. The CDR3 protein is CASSAQGTYEQYF. The CDR3 DNA reads TGTGCCAGCAGTGCGCAGGGGACCTACGAGCAGTACTTC.

This rearrangement joins TRBV7-9 to TRBJ1-4; no clear D gene. Trimming left V 1 base short and J 8 bases short, with 5 bases between. From germline, CDR1 is SEHNR and CDR2 FQNEAQ (reference sequence). The CDR3 is 12 amino acids. The CDR3 region has the DNA TGTGCCAGCAGCTTAGGTGGCGAAAAACTGTTTTTT. Protein sequence: CASSLGGEKLFF.

This clone came up once. This chain joins TRBV4-3 and TRBJ2-3; D not resolved. Germline V gene sequence: CDR1 LGHNA, CDR2 YSLEER. The CDR3 contains 14 residues. V gave up 2 bases and J gave up 1 base, with 7 bases separating them. CDR3: CASSQFQGTDTQYF. The CDR3 DNA is TGCGCCAGCAGCCAATTTCAGGGCACAGATACGCAGTATTTT.

The rearrangement links TRBV5-1 to TRBJ2-3; D is ambiguous. This CDR3 region has 15 residues. V shed 4 bases and J shed 5 bases, with 17 bases lying between them. Germline loops: CDR1 SGHRS, CDR2 YFSETQ. CDR3 sequence reads: CASSPADPAVDTQYF. CDR3 DNA sequence: TGCGCCAGCAGCCCCGCCGACCCCGCGGTAGATACGCAGTATTTT. Filled out from reference TRBV5-1 and TRBJ2-3, the complete variable domain reads KAGVTQTPRYLIKTRGQQVTLSCSPISGHRSVSWYQQTPGQGLQFLFEYFSETQRNKGNFPGRFSGRQFSNSRSEMNVSTLELGDSALYLCASSPADPAVDTQYFGPGTRLTVL.

This clone has only one observation. This chain links TRBV9 with TRBJ2-7; TRBD2 matches 10 bases. V lost 0 bases and J lost 3; bases outside the gene matches: 3. CDR1 is SGDLS, CDR2 YYNGEE, per germline. The CDR3 is made up of 15 amino acids. The CDR3 loop is CASSVGPSGSYEQYF. In DNA form, the CDR3 reads TGTGCCAGCAGCGTAGGGCCTAGCGGGAGCTACGAGCAGTACTTC.

This rearrangement joins TRBV6-5 to TRBJ1-1, with a tentative D call TRBD1 (5 bases). The CDR3 has 15 amino acids. Germline V gives CDR1 MNHEY, CDR2 SVGAGI. The V gene lost 7 bases and the J gene lost 3 bases, with 18 bases spanning the gap. This CDR3 is CASTGPERGDTEAFF. DNA for the CDR3: TGTGCCAGCACTGGGCCCGAGCGGGGGGACACTGAAGCTTTCTTT.

This clone was recorded once. This chain uses TRBV5-1 with TRBJ1-1; D is undetermined. The germline CDR1 and CDR2 sequences are SGHRS and YFSETQ. CDR3 length: 13 amino acids. Trimming shortened V by 2 bases and J by 3 bases, and 8 bases separated the two germline ends. CDR3 DNA: TGCGCCAGCAGCTTAGGCGGGGACACTGAAGCTTTCTTT. It specifies CASSLGGDTEAFF.

The chain is built from TRBV21-1 and TRBJ1-1; the table's TRBD1 call for D was not verified on the DNA. TRBV21-1 is shown as a pseudogene. This CDR3 is 18 amino acids long. This chain's CDR3 is CASSKAISRQGKNTEAFF. The CDR3 DNA sequence: TGTGCCAGCAGCAAAGCCATATCCCGACAGGGAAAGAACACTGAAGCTTTCTTT.

This sequence joins TRBV10-1 and TRBJ2-7, with 13 nucleotides matching TRBD2. This CDR3 spans 15 amino acids. With V trimmed by 7 bases and J by 4 bases, 7 bases remained unmatched. Germline V gives CDR1 WNHNN, CDR2 SYGVQD (reference sequence). The CDR3: CASIRTSGSLYEQYF. DNA for the CDR3: TGCGCCAGCATTCGGACTAGCGGGAGTCTTTACGAGCAGTACTTC.

V is TRBV27 and J is TRBJ2-1; 8 bases are a match to TRBD2. CDR3 length equals 16 residues. CDR1 is MNHEY, CDR2 SMNVEV, per germline (reference sequence). V dropped 6 bases and J dropped 9; count of bases not matched to a gene: 16. For the CDR3, the DNA is TGTGCCAGCAGCTTAATTCCGGGACTAGGAGAGGGTGAGCAGTTCTTC. Residues: CASSLIPGLGEGEQFF.

The rearrangement uses TRBV11-2 and TRBJ2-2; 10 nucleotides agree with TRBD1. Losses at the gene ends were 4 bases for V and 6 bases for J; bases not matched to a gene: 8. CDR1 SGHAT and CDR2 FQNNGV come from the germline V gene. The CDR3 spans 16 residues. The CDR3 loop reads CASSYRGQGKAGELFF. The CDR3 nucleotides are TGTGCCAGCAGCTATAGGGGACAGGGGAAGGCCGGGGAGCTGTTTTTT.

As for this clone: At one end the junction does not follow the germline gene, possibly because of a read error. The chain recombines TRBV4-3 with TRBJ2-7; no definite D call. CDR3 length: 13 residues. Per the germline V gene, CDR1 is LGHNA and CDR2 is YSLEER. The CDR3 region is CASSQDFPFVYVF. CDR3 nucleotides: TGCGCCAGCAGCCAAGATTTCCCTTTCGTCTACGTTTTC.

This sequence joins TRBV15 and TRBJ2-3; tentatively, D is TRBD2 (5 bases). The CDR3 runs 15 residues. Germline V gives CDR1 LNHNV, CDR2 YYDKDF (reference sequence). The V and J ends lost 1 base and 4 bases respectively, with 12 bases between them. The CDR3 reads CATSRGSSGADTQYF. Here the CDR3 DNA reads TGTGCCACCAGCAGAGGGTCCTCCGGGGCAGATACGCAGTATTTT.